This T cell receptor (beta chain) was documented in a study of blood T cell repertoires in COVID-19. About the study: Sources were T cells, B-cell-depleted T cells, or PBMCs; the material itself was cDNA or gDNA.

Some clones are missing from TCRdb's copy, which holds only in-frame ones; the method was immunoSEQ multiplex PCR. The sample records about 310,000 clones, under 90% being singletons. Before being deemed recovered, Cohort 3 donors had two negative PCRs, clearance, or symptom resolution. Input material: PBMCs or T cells enriched from blood (not recorded which). The sequence came from a young woman who had recovered from COVID-19.

As DNA, the CDR3 is TGTGCCAGCAGCTTGGGGTTTCCCGGGACTAGCGGGAAAAATGAGCAGTTCTTC. The encoded protein is CASSLGFPGTSGKNEQFF. The rearrangement links TRBV5-4 to TRBJ2-1; TRBD2 agrees at 13 bases. J gave up 7 bases and V 0 bases, and 10 bases lay outside the gene matches. The CDR3 is 18 residues long. Per germline, CDR1 SGHNT and CDR2 YYREEE (reference sequence). The full variable domain, completed using reference TRBV5-4 and TRBJ2-1, is ETGVTQSPTHLIKTRGQQVTLRCSSQSGHNTVSWYQQALGQGPQFIFQYYREEENGRGNFPPRFSGLQFPNYSSELNVNALELDDSALYLCASSLGFPGTSGKNEQFFGPGTRLTVL.